This T cell receptor (beta chain) came from a study of blood T cell repertoires in COVID-19. Across the study: There were acute and convalescent COVID-19 samples, and they came from the United States, Italy and Spain. T cells, B-cell-depleted T cells, or PBMCs supplied cDNA or gDNA.

Per the original data handling: Cell counts per sample came from amplifying reference gene primers. Sequencing used immunoSEQ multiplex PCR; TCRdb keeps in-frame clones, though not all of them. From that table come the V and J calls and clone size; the DNA was used to work out D and trimming. The repertoire holds about 200,000 clones, with approximately 87% as singletons. CDR1 is LNHDA, CDR2 SQIVND, per germline (reference sequence). This CDR3 spans 19 amino acids. J gave up 2 bases and V 1 base, and 8 bases lay outside the gene matches. The chain has TRBV19 and TRBJ2-6; 10 positions agree with TRBD1. The sequenced sample consisted of peripheral blood. The origin of this receptor is a man aged 55 to 70 who had recovered from COVID-19. The CDR3 DNA is TGTGCCAGTAGTATAGGCCCGGGACAGGGGAGGGCTGGGGCCAACGTCCTGACTTTC. The encoded protein is CASSIGPGQGRAGANVLTF.